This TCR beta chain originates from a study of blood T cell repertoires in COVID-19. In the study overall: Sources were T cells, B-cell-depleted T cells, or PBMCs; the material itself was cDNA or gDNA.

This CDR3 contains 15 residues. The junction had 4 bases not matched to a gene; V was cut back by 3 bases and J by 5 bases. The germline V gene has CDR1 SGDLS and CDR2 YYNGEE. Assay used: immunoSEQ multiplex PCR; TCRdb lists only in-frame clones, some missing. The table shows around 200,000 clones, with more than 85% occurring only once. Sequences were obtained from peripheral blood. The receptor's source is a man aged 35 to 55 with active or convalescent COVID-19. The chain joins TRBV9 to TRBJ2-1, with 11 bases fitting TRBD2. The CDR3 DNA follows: TGTGCCAGCAGCGACGGGACTAGCGGAAACAATGAGCAGTTCTTC. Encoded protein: CASSDGTSGNNEQFF.